This T cell receptor (beta chain) emerged from a study of neurological immune-mediated disorders. Whole-study results and caveats: The most TCR clonal expansion was seen in HTLV-1-associated myelopathy, whereas the least was seen in multiple sclerosis, below the level in healthy controls.

This clonotype showed up many times. Its matching antigen is unknown. One end of the junction does not line up with germline, which may come from a read error. TCRdb reprocessed the 5' RACE reads via MiXCR and lists one record per CDR3 protein. The sample shows roughly 30,000 distinct CDR3 sequences, approximately 6% of them seen only once. The cells used in sorted libraries, CD4+ or CD8+ T cells, numbered some 1 million. The CDR3 is 14 residues long. CDR1 is SGHRS and CDR2 is YFSETQ in the germline V gene. The sequence was collected from a woman aged 50 to 65 in good health. The V call is TRBV5-1, the J call TRBJ2-1; TRBD1 aligns across 8 bases. The material sequenced was CD4+ T cells from blood. CDR3 DNA: TGCGCCAGCAGCCGGACAGGGACTCCTGCCAAAAGGGTCTTC. It is translated as CASSRTGTPAKRVF.